In this sample, the clone carrying this T cell receptor beta chain turned up a few times. The source of the sample is a study of blood T cell repertoires in COVID-19. CDR3 length: 16 amino acids. The V end lost 5 bases, the J end lost 0 bases, and 11 bases lay between the germline ends. CDR1 MDHEN and CDR2 SYDVKM come from the germline V gene. Profiled with immunoSEQ multiplex PCR; TCRdb holds only in-frame clones, not every one. Seen here are approximately 150,000 clones, around 84% observed once, and the top ten hold approximately 14%. Input material: PBMCs or T cells enriched from blood (not recorded which). The TCR was taken from a man aged 50 or older who had recovered from COVID-19. This rearrangement joins TRBV28 to TRBJ1-6; no firm D call. CDR3 bases: TGTGCCAGCAGTCCCGACAAGAGCTCCTATAATTCACCCCTCCACTTT. Translating gives CASSPDKSSYNSPLHF.